This T cell receptor (beta chain) was sequenced in a study of blood T cell repertoires in COVID-19. Study in general: Sample material is recorded as cDNA or gDNA derived from T cells, B-cell-depleted T cells, or PBMCs.

Donors of Cohort 3 who recovered were those that had two negative PCRs, clearance, or symptom resolution. Assay: immunoSEQ multiplex PCR; the TCRdb copy retains only in-frame clones and omits some. The data show hundreds of thousands of clones, approximately 86% seen once. The receptor was isolated from an older woman who had recovered from COVID-19. Sequenced: PBMCs or T cells enriched from blood (not recorded which).

The DNA for the CDR3 is TGCAGCGTGACAGGGATGGGGGGCACTGAAGCTTTCTTT. Encoded protein: CSVTGMGGTEAFF. This sequence joins TRBV29-1 and TRBJ1-1, with 7 positions matching TRBD1. This CDR3 contains 13 residues. Germline lookup yields CDR1 SQVTM and CDR2 ANQGSEA. V shed 6 bases, J shed 4 bases, and the junction held 8 bases outside the gene matches. Complete variable domain (other parts from reference TRBV29-1 and TRBJ1-1): SAVISQKPSRDICQRGTSLTIQCQVDSQVTMMFWYRQQPGQSLTLIATANQGSEATYESGFVIDKFPISRPNLTFSTLTVSNMSPEDSSIYLCSVTGMGGTEAFFGQGTRLTVV.